Below, 10 T cell receptor beta chains from the same sample are listed, as sequenced in a study of beta chain features in type 1 diabetes. Sequenced material consisted of expressed TCRB transcripts (all of the isolated RNA was reverse transcribed). Profiled with immunoSEQ multiplex PCR; TCRdb holds only in-frame clones, not every one. The table records 350,000 to 400,000 clones, more than 12% of them present only once. What was sequenced was naive CD4+ T cells from blood. The receptors shown here come from a woman aged 18-35 years in good health.

This clone appeared a few times. The rearrangement joins TRBV5-1 to TRBJ2-1, with TRBD2 matching 8 bases. The length of the CDR3 is 17 residues. The V gene end was trimmed by 4 bases and the J gene end by 5 bases; junction bases not matched to a gene: 14. CDR1 and CDR2 (germline): SGHRS, YFSETQ. The CDR3 reads CASSDALLGRANNEQFF. CDR3 coding DNA: TGCGCCAGCAGCGACGCCCTACTCGGGAGGGCCAACAATGAGCAGTTCTTC.

The chain is built from TRBV7-2 and TRBJ2-3; 8 bases line up with TRBD1. After removal of 3 bases from V and 2 bases from J, the junction contained 4 bases not matched to a gene. Germline V gives CDR1 SGHTA, CDR2 FQGNSA. The CDR3 is made up of 15 amino acids. CDR3 amino acids: CASSLPGGYTDTQYF. In DNA form, the CDR3 reads TGTGCCAGCAGCTTGCCAGGGGGCTACACAGATACGCAGTATTTT. The full variable domain, rest sourced from reference TRBV7-2 and TRBJ2-3, is GAGVSQSPSNKVTEKGKDVELRCDPISGHTALYWYRQSLGQGLEFLIYFQGNSAPDKSGLPSDRFSAERTGGSVSTLTIQRTQQEDSAVYLCASSLPGGYTDTQYFGPGTRLTVL.

The CDR3 nucleotides read TGTGCCAGCAGTGGGGGGAGACGCTACAATGAGCAGTTCTTC. Amino acid sequence: CASSGGRRYNEQFF. The rearrangement links TRBV28 to TRBJ2-1; D perhaps matches TRBD2 (6 bases). CDR1 is MDHEN and CDR2 is SYDVKM in the germline V gene. CDR3 length equals 14 residues. Trimming took off 5 bases at V and 3 bases at J, with 11 bases between the two ends.

This clone was picked up a small number of times. J is TRBJ2-5 and V is TRBV11-2; 8 nucleotides line up with TRBD2. The CDR3 extends over 14 amino acids. Germline values: CDR1 SGHAT, CDR2 FQNNGV. The V and J ends lost 2 bases and 3 bases, in that order; junction bases with no gene match: 2. The CDR3 nucleotides read TGTGCCAGCAGCTTAACGGGACTAGAAGAGACCCAGTACTTC. Encoded protein: CASSLTGLEETQYF.

V is TRBV29-1 and J is TRBJ2-3; the D gene is possibly TRBD1 (6 bases). The CDR3 runs to 13 residues. The germline V and J ends were trimmed by 4 bases and 0 bases, with 8 bases remaining between them. Germline V gene lookup returns CDR1 SQVTM and CDR2 ANQGSEA. CDR3 loop: CSVGDRSTDTQYF. The CDR3 DNA reads TGCAGCGTTGGAGACAGGAGCACAGATACGCAGTATTTT.

This clone was seen more than once but under ten times. CDR3 bases: TGTGCCAGCAGTGGTCCAGCGGACAGAAAGGATACGCAGTATTTT. As protein: CASSGPADRKDTQYF. The chain employs TRBV25-1 and TRBJ2-3; perhaps TRBD1 as D (6 bases). The CDR3 runs to 15 residues. V was pared by 4 bases and J by 6 bases, with 17 bases between. Germline CDR1 MGHDK, CDR2 SYGVNS. Full variable domain (rest looked up from reference TRBV25-1 and TRBJ2-3): EADIYQTPRYLVIGTGKKITLECSQTMGHDKMYWYQQDPGMELHLIHYSYGVNSTEKGDLSSESTVSRIRTEHFPLTLESARPSHTSQYLCASSGPADRKDTQYFGPGTRLTVL.

V and J are TRBV28 and TRBJ2-2, with 9 bases aligning to TRBD2. This CDR3 is built from 16 residues. The V and J ends lost 5 bases and 2 bases, in that order; junction bases with no gene match: 6. Germline V gives CDR1 MDHEN, CDR2 SYDVKM. CDR3 region: CASSTGTSLNTGELFF. The CDR3 nucleotides read TGTGCCAGCAGTACCGGGACTAGCCTTAACACCGGGGAGCTGTTTTTT.

The chain employs TRBV30 and TRBJ1-6, with 10 bases identical to TRBD1. Trimming took 7 bases from V and 14 from J; bases not matched to a gene: 11. Germline-derived CDR1 and CDR2 are GTSNPN and SVGIG (reference sequence). The CDR3 contains 13 residues. Here the CDR3 reads CASSTGGHITLHF. CDR3 DNA: TGTGCCTCTTCGACAGGGGGCCACATCACCCTCCACTTT.

This clone was seen only a few times. V usage is TRBV30 and J usage is TRBJ1-5, with D unresolved. With 4 bases removed from V and 6 bases from J, the gap between germline ends came to 13 bases. Germline loops: CDR1 GTSNPN, CDR2 SVGIG (reference sequence). The CDR3 extends over 13 amino acids. CDR3 in amino acids: CAWTRRAGQPQHF. In DNA, the CDR3 is TGTGCCTGGACCCGAAGAGCGGGTCAGCCCCAGCATTTT. Filled out from reference TRBV30 and TRBJ1-5, the complete variable domain reads SQTIHQWPATLVQPVGSPLSLECTVEGTSNPNLYWYRQAAGRGLQLLFYSVGIGQISSEVPQNLSASRPQDRQFILSSKKLLLSDSGFYLCAWTRRAGQPQHFGDGTRLSIL.

The chain is built from TRBV9 and TRBJ2-3, with a tentative D call TRBD2 (5 bases). The CDR3 length is 16 residues. V was trimmed by 2 bases and J by 0 bases, leaving 13 bases between them. Germline loops: CDR1 SGDLS, CDR2 YYNGEE. CDR3 region: CASSVGADSSTDTQYF. CDR3 sequence (DNA): TGTGCCAGCAGCGTGGGAGCGGATTCGAGCACAGATACGCAGTATTTT.